The 25 T cell receptor beta chains in this list originate from one sample, sequenced in a study of T cells in Graves' hyperthyroidism and ophthalmopathy. RNA transcripts yielded amplified TCR beta CDR3 regions. The HTBI primer set served for first-round RT-PCR of the TCR CDR3. Via MiXCR, TCRdb re-called the multiplex PCR reads, giving one row per CDR3 protein. The table shows approximately 590,000 distinct CDR3 sequences, with around 42% occurring only once. Sequenced sample: peripheral blood or thyroid tissue (not recorded which). The receptors shown here come from a woman aged 18-30 years with Graves' hyperthyroidism.

This clonotype appeared a few times. V and J are TRBV25-1 and TRBJ1-2; D is unclear. Trimming left V 5 bases short and J 4 bases short, with 8 bases between. Germline lookup yields CDR1 MGHDK and CDR2 SYGVNS. The CDR3 is 12 amino acids. This chain's CDR3 is CASSMATYGYTF. The CDR3 DNA sequence: TGTGCCAGCAGTATGGCCACCTATGGCTACACCTTC.

V and J are TRBV24-1 and TRBJ2-3; D may match TRBD1 or TRBD2 (5 bases each). The germline V and J ends were trimmed by 0 bases and 8 bases, with 17 bases remaining between them. Germline CDR1 is KGHDR and CDR2 is SFDVKD. This CDR3 is 16 amino acids long. Here the CDR3 reads CATSDLPGRWRGTQYF. Written as DNA, the CDR3 is TGTGCCACCAGTGATTTGCCGGGACGGTGGCGTGGTACGCAGTATTTT.

In this sample, this clonotype turned up many times. This chain joins TRBV29-1 and TRBJ2-7, with a weak D call TRBD2 (5 bases). Germline V lookup: CDR1 SQVTM, CDR2 ANQGSEA. V was cut by 3 bases and J by 3 bases, with 9 bases left in between. CDR3 length: 12 amino acids. CDR3 sequence (DNA): TGCAGCGTTGACGAGGGTCACTACGAGCAGTACTTC. Amino acid sequence: CSVDEGHYEQYF.

The chain links TRBV19 to TRBJ2-7; D unresolved. CDR1 and CDR2 (germline): LNHDA, SQIVND (reference sequence). Between the trimmed V and J ends, which lost 3 bases and 4 bases, there was a span of 16 bases. This CDR3 comprises 15 residues. The chain's CDR3 is CASSIKTGWEYEQYF. DNA of the CDR3: TGTGCCAGTAGTATTAAGACGGGCTGGGAATACGAGCAGTACTTC.

The V and J genes are TRBV5-1 and TRBJ2-7; D is possibly TRBD2 (5 bases). The CDR3 sequence is 12 residues long. Germline V gives CDR1 SGHRS, CDR2 YFSETQ. The V end lost 4 bases, the J end lost 7 bases, and 12 bases lay between the germline ends. CDR3 bases: TGCGCCAGCAGCCGTCCCCGAGGGGAGCAGTACTTC. Amino acid sequence: CASSRPRGEQYF.

The rearrangement links TRBV20-1 to TRBJ1-3; TRBD1 matches 12 bases. This CDR3 is 20 amino acids long. CDR1 DFQATT and CDR2 SNEGSKA come from the germline V gene (reference sequence). With V trimmed by 6 bases and J by 4 bases, 22 bases remained unmatched. The CDR3 loop is CSAPFLRDRGPFASGNTIYF. CDR3 nucleotides: TGCAGTGCGCCTTTCCTCCGGGACAGGGGGCCCTTTGCCTCGGGAAACACCATATATTTT.

In this sample, this clonotype turned up once. This may be a read error: a much more frequent sequence differs by one nucleotide. The rearrangement uses TRBV6-5 and TRBJ2-7, with a tentative D call TRBD2 (6 bases). Germline assignment: CDR1 MNHEY and CDR2 SVGAGI. The CDR3 sequence is 13 residues long. V shed 4 bases and J shed 6 bases, with 13 bases lying between them. CDR3 nucleotide sequence: TGTGCCAGCAGTTTCTCGACCGGGGGCGAGCAGTACTTC. This sequence encodes CASSFSTGGEQYF.

The V gene is TRBV7-9, the J gene TRBJ2-5; D might be TRBD2 (5 bases). The CDR3 consists of 11 residues. The V gene's germline CDR1 is SEHNR and CDR2 FQNEAQ (reference sequence). Trimming took 5 bases from V and 7 from J, leaving 8 bases between them. The CDR3 reads CASSHEGTQYF. DNA of the CDR3: TGTGCCAGCAGCCATGAGGGGACCCAGTACTTC.

This rearrangement joins TRBV10-3 to TRBJ2-7; 13 bases line up with TRBD2. The V gene end was trimmed by 3 bases and the J gene end by 2 bases; junction bases not matched to a gene: 1. The germline V gene has CDR1 ENHRY and CDR2 SYGVKD. The CDR3 totals 15 residues. In DNA, the CDR3 is TGTGCCATCAGTGACGGGACTAGCGGGGCCTACGAGCAGTACTTC. Amino acids: CAISDGTSGAYEQYF.

V is TRBV7-2 and J is TRBJ1-6, with D tentatively TRBD1 (5 bases). The CDR3 length is 14 residues. Between the trimmed V and J ends, which lost 6 bases and 5 bases, there was a span of 11 bases. Germline V gene lookup returns CDR1 SGHTA and CDR2 FQGNSA. CDR3 loop: CASSFKGHNSPLHF. The CDR3 DNA is TGTGCCAGCAGTTTCAAGGGGCATAATTCACCCCTCCACTTT.

This clonotype was detected only once. Germline is not matched at one junction end, which may reflect a read error. This chain links TRBV20-1 with TRBJ2-2, with D maybe TRBD1 (6 bases). The CDR3 runs to 14 residues. Germline V CDR1 and CDR2: DFQATT, SNEGSKA (reference sequence). The CDR3 nucleotides read TGCAGTGCTAGAGTATCAGGGGCCACCGGGAAGCTGTTTTTT. Its translation: CSARVSGATGKLFF.

This clonotype appeared many times. This rearrangement joins TRBV20-1 to TRBJ1-2, with D possibly matching TRBD1 (5 bases). CDR3 length equals 13 residues. Trimming shortened V by 3 bases and J by 7 bases, and 15 bases separated the two germline ends. Germline V gene data show CDR1 as DFQATT and CDR2 as SNEGSKA (reference sequence). This CDR3 is CSASLGGGGGYTF. CDR3 bases: TGCAGTGCTAGCCTTGGCGGGGGGGGTGGCTACACCTTC.

This clonotype appeared a few times. For the CDR3, the DNA is TGCAGTGCTCCCACCCCGGGGCCTCGCTTGGAGCAGTACTTC. Encoded protein: CSAPTPGPRLEQYF. The V gene is TRBV20-1, the J gene TRBJ2-7; D may be TRBD1 or TRBD2 (5 bases each). The V and J ends lost 5 bases and 7 bases respectively, with 21 bases between them. Germline V gene lookup returns CDR1 DFQATT and CDR2 SNEGSKA (reference sequence). The CDR3 extends over 14 amino acids.

The chain combines TRBV24-1 with TRBJ1-1; D is uncertain. V dropped 9 bases and J dropped 0 bases, with 7 bases sitting between them. CDR3 length equals 12 residues. Germline V CDR1 and CDR2: KGHDR, SFDVKD. Here the CDR3 DNA reads TGTGCCACCCGAACTTTGAACACTGAAGCTTTCTTT. This encodes CATRTLNTEAFF.

This clonotype has at least ten counts. The rearrangement joins TRBV7-6 to TRBJ2-5, with no clear D. The CDR3 is made up of 14 amino acids. Germline values: CDR1 SGHVS, CDR2 FNYEAQ. The ends were cut back, 0 bases at V and 5 bases at J, with 10 bases in the middle. CDR3 nucleotide sequence: TGTGCCAGCAGCTTAGCACAGTATGGGGAGACCCAGTACTTC. Protein sequence: CASSLAQYGETQYF. The full variable domain, completed using reference TRBV7-6 and TRBJ2-5, is GAGVSQSPRYKVTKRGQDVALRCDPISGHVSLYWYRQALGQGPEFLTYFNYEAQQDKSGLPNDRFSAERPEGSISTLTIQRTEQRDSAMYRCASSLAQYGETQYFGPGTRLLVL.

This clonotype came up many times. This chain connects TRBV7-9 to TRBJ1-2; D might be TRBD1 (5 bases). The CDR3 is made up of 14 amino acids. Germline V CDR1 and CDR2: SEHNR, FQNEAQ (reference sequence). V was cut by 1 base and J by 4 bases, with 10 bases left in between. CDR3 nucleotide sequence: TGTGCCAGCAGCTTAGGTGACAGCCTCTATGGCTACACCTTC. This codes for CASSLGDSLYGYTF. Full variable domain (outside the CDR3, taken from reference TRBV7-9 and TRBJ1-2): DTGVSQNPRHKITKRGQNVTFRCDPISEHNRLYWYRQTLGQGPEFLTYFQNEAQLEKSRLLSDRFSAERPKGSFSTLEIQRTEQGDSAMYLCASSLGDSLYGYTFGSGTRLTVV.

This clonotype showed up just a few times. V and J are TRBV2 and TRBJ1-5; no clear D gene. Germline V gives CDR1 SNHLY, CDR2 FYNNEI. This CDR3 has 13 residues. In nucleotides, the CDR3 is TGTGCATCCAGAGAACACTTAGATCAGCCCCAGCATTTT. This gives the protein CASREHLDQPQHF.

The chain links TRBV24-1 to TRBJ2-3; D is uncertain. The CDR3 length is 14 residues. Germline V lookup: CDR1 KGHDR, CDR2 SFDVKD. The V end lost 3 bases, the J end lost 2 bases, and 8 bases lay between the germline ends. The CDR3 here is CATSDPSSTDTQYF. The CDR3 bases are TGTGCCACCAGTGATCCGTCATCCACAGATACGCAGTATTTT.

The V gene is TRBV15, the J gene TRBJ1-4, with D hard to call. The CDR3 extends over 15 amino acids. Germline loops: CDR1 LNHNV, CDR2 YYDKDF (reference sequence). Trimming left V 2 bases short and J 8 bases short, with 15 bases between. The CDR3 sequence is CATSRPAAPAEKLFF. For the CDR3, the DNA is TGTGCCACCAGCAGACCGGCAGCGCCTGCCGAAAAACTGTTTTTT.

This chain connects TRBV19 to TRBJ1-5; D is perhaps TRBD1 (5 bases). Germline CDR1 LNHDA, CDR2 SQIVND (reference sequence). The CDR3 is 15 residues long. V lost 1 base to trimming and J lost 4 bases, with 11 bases between them. The CDR3 DNA is TGTGCCAGTAGTATAGCCGGGGCAGGAAATCAGCCCCAGCATTTT. Amino acid sequence: CASSIAGAGNQPQHF.

The chain couples TRBV7-2 to TRBJ1-2; D gene uncertain. The V end lost 1 base, the J end lost 10 bases, and 16 bases lay between the germline ends. In germline, CDR1 is SGHTA, CDR2 FQGNSA. This CDR3 has 14 residues. CDR3 in amino acids: CASSLVRPVSDYTF. The CDR3 nucleotides are TGTGCCAGCAGCTTAGTAAGGCCAGTTAGTGACTACACCTTC.

The chain recombines TRBV2 with TRBJ1-3; D not certain. The CDR3 consists of 15 residues. CDR1 is SNHLY, CDR2 FYNNEI, per germline. The V and J ends lost 6 bases and 2 bases respectively, with 14 bases between them. CDR3 protein: CASSAGRTPGNTIYF. Written as DNA, the CDR3 is TGTGCCAGCAGCGCGGGGAGAACCCCTGGAAACACCATATATTTT.

For the CDR3, the DNA is TGTGCCAGTAGCCTCCTAGAGGGGGGGAATCAGCCCCAGCATTTT. Protein: CASSLLEGGNQPQHF. V is TRBV19 and J is TRBJ1-5, with D possibly TRBD1 on 6 matching bases. With 6 bases removed from V and 4 bases from J, the gap between germline ends came to 16 bases. The CDR3 is 15 amino acids. CDR1 is LNHDA, CDR2 SQIVND, per germline (reference sequence).

This clonotype was seen only a few times. The V and J genes are TRBV7-3 and TRBJ2-5; TRBD1 matches at 12 bases. Germline CDR1 SGHTA, CDR2 FQGTGA. The V and J ends lost 5 bases and 4 bases, in that order; junction bases with no gene match: 11. This CDR3 region has 17 residues. This chain's CDR3 is CASSQDSGTGGAETQYF. The DNA for the CDR3 is TGTGCCAGCAGCCAAGACTCCGGGACAGGGGGCGCAGAGACCCAGTACTTC. The whole variable domain, remainder taken from reference TRBV7-3 and TRBJ2-5, is GAGVSQTPSNKVTEKGKYVELRCDPISGHTALYWYRQSLGQGPEFLIYFQGTGAADDSGLPNDRFFAVRPEGSVSTLKIQRTERGDSAVYLCASSQDSGTGGAETQYFGPGTRLLVL.

The gene calls are TRBV5-1 and TRBJ2-5; 11 bases are a match to TRBD2. This CDR3 contains 16 residues. With V trimmed by 2 bases and J by 2 bases, 5 bases remained unmatched. Germline CDR1 reads SGHRS; CDR2 reads YFSETQ. In DNA form, the CDR3 reads TGCGCCAGCAGCTTCGGGGGACTAGCGGAACAAGAGACCCAGTACTTC. Amino acid sequence: CASSFGGLAEQETQYF.